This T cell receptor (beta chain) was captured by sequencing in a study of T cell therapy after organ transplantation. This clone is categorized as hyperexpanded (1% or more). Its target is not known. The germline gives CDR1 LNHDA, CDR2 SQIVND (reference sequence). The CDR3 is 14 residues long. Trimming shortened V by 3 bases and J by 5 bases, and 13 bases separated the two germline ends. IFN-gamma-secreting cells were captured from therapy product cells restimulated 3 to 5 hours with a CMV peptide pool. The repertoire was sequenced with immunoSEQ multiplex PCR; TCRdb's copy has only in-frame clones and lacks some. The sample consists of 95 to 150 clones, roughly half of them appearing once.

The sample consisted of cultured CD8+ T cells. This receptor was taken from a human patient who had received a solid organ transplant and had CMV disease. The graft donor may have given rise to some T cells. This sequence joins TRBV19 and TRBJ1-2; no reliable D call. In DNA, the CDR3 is TGTGCCAGTAGTATTGTAACGCCAGTTTATGGCTACACCTTC. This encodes CASSIVTPVYGYTF.